The 10 T cell receptor beta chains listed next were all sequenced from one sample in a study of T cell responses to AZD1222 COVID-19 vaccine. Data came from immunoSEQ multiplex PCR; TCRdb stores just in-frame clones and leaves some out. The sample lists 180,000 or so clones; around 95% were seen once. The sequences come from peripheral blood, collected on day 0 of AZD1222 vaccination. These receptors were taken from an adult in good health.

The chain employs TRBV7-3 and TRBJ1-1; 7 bases fit TRBD1. V gave up 8 bases and J gave up 2 bases; unmatched junction bases: 5. CDR3 length: 13 amino acids. Germline V gives CDR1 SGHTA, CDR2 FQGTGA. The CDR3 region is CASGPGGNTEAFF. Written as DNA, the CDR3 is TGTGCCAGCGGTCCAGGGGGTAACACTGAAGCTTTCTTT.

The chain recombines TRBV7-2 with TRBJ1-6; D is ambiguous. Germline CDR1 SGHTA, CDR2 FQGNSA. V dropped 5 bases and J dropped 6 bases, with 14 bases sitting between them. This CDR3 has 15 amino acids. This CDR3 is CASSGTFTRNSPLHF. In DNA, the CDR3 is TGTGCCAGCAGCGGCACCTTCACGCGTAATTCACCCCTCCACTTT.

This chain joins TRBV4-2 and TRBJ2-5; the match to TRBD2 covers 7 bases. Germline CDR1 and CDR2: LGHNA and YNFKEQ. Trimming removed 1 base from V and 5 bases from J; junction bases left unmatched: 10. The CDR3 consists of 16 residues. Written as DNA, the CDR3 is TGTGCCAGCAGCCAAGGCCGGGGAGGAGCGGGGGAGACCCAGTACTTC. It codes for CASSQGRGGAGETQYF.

Only a few counts were recorded for this clone. The chain joins TRBV27 to TRBJ2-7; a weak D match, TRBD1 (5 bases). V was clipped by 9 bases and J by 5 bases, with 17 bases between them. The CDR3 sequence is 13 residues long. CDR1 is MNHEY and CDR2 is SMNVEV in the germline V gene (reference sequence). The DNA for the CDR3 is TGTGCCAGTCGACCCCATTCGGACAACGAGCAGTACTTC. This encodes CASRPHSDNEQYF.

The V gene is TRBV7-3, the J gene TRBJ2-3; D unresolved. This CDR3 has 17 amino acids. Germline values: CDR1 SGHTA, CDR2 FQGTGA. Deletions cut 5 bases from V and 0 bases from J, with 18 bases between. The CDR3 protein is CASSLRSLEGSTDTQYF. The DNA for the CDR3 is TGTGCCAGCAGCCTTCGATCCCTCGAAGGTAGCACAGATACGCAGTATTTT.

The rearrangement uses TRBV29-1 and TRBJ2-7; D ambiguous. Germline assignment: CDR1 SQVTM and CDR2 ANQGSEA. CDR3 length equals 13 residues. The V and J ends lost 3 bases and 1 base respectively, with 10 bases between them. The chain's CDR3 is CSVEAAGSYEQYF. In DNA, the CDR3 is TGCAGCGTTGAGGCCGCTGGGTCCTACGAGCAGTACTTC.

Only a few counts were recorded for this clone. The rearrangement links TRBV12-3 or TRBV12-4 to TRBJ2-1; D remains ambiguous. V shed 7 bases and J shed 12 bases, with 13 bases lying between them. The CDR3 runs 11 residues. CDR3 residues: CASTWGNAQFF. The DNA of the CDR3 is TGTGCCAGCACCTGGGGTAACGCGCAGTTCTTC.

V gene TRBV20-1 combines with J gene TRBJ2-1; unclear D gene. In germline, CDR1 is DFQATT, CDR2 SNEGSKA (reference sequence). The V gene lost 6 bases and the J gene lost 7 bases, with 10 bases spanning the gap. The CDR3 spans 11 residues. CDR3 DNA: TGCAGTGCGAAATTCCCAAATGAGCAGTTCTTC. Its translation is CSAKFPNEQFF.

The chain is built from TRBV5-5 and TRBJ2-7, with 8 bases matching TRBD1. V lost 3 bases, J lost 5 bases, and 7 bases stayed unmatched. The CDR3 loop spans 14 amino acids. CDR1 and CDR2 (germline): SGHKS, YYEKEE (reference sequence). The CDR3 DNA is TGTGCCAGCAGCTCTACGGACAGGGTAAACGAGCAGTACTTC. It codes for CASSSTDRVNEQYF. Complete variable domain (other parts from reference TRBV5-5 and TRBJ2-7): DAGVTQSPTHLIKTRGQQVTLRCSPISGHKSVSWYQQVLGQGPQFIFQYYEKEERGRGNFPDRFSARQFPNYSSELNVNALLLGDSALYLCASSSTDRVNEQYFGPGTRLTVT.

The CDR3 coding sequence is TGTGCCAGCAGCCCCCTTGATTGGGACAGGGAGGATTCACCCCTCCACTTT. Residues: CASSPLDWDREDSPLHF. The chain employs TRBV7-6 and TRBJ1-6, with 9 nucleotides matching TRBD1. CDR3 length equals 17 residues. The junction had 13 bases not matched to a gene; V was cut back by 5 bases and J by 8 bases. The germline CDR1 and CDR2 sequences are SGHVS and FNYEAQ.